This TCR beta chain was identified during a study of T cell responses to AZD1222 COVID-19 vaccine. General study points: Possibly, clonal diversity was underestimated; donors were largely white British and included more females. The number of AZD1222 recipients seropositive at baseline was only five or six. Regions 160-218 and 743-854 held dominance among vaccine-associated CD4 TCRs, which spanned spike.

For this clone: Its antigen is still unknown.

Sequencing used immunoSEQ multiplex PCR; TCRdb keeps in-frame clones, though not all of them. The sample includes 140,000 to 150,000 clones, approximately 78% of them seen just once. V was clipped by 10 bases and J by 5 bases, with 25 bases between them. This CDR3 region has 16 residues. The V gene's germline CDR1 is ENHRY and CDR2 SYGVKD. The chain uses TRBV10-3 and TRBJ2-3; the D is unclear. The material was peripheral blood, obtained on day 0 of MenACWY control vaccination. The receptor's source is an adult in good health. This CDR3 is CATKDLHQKDKDTQYF. The CDR3 DNA follows: TGTGCCACCAAGGACCTACACCAGAAAGACAAAGATACGCAGTATTTT.